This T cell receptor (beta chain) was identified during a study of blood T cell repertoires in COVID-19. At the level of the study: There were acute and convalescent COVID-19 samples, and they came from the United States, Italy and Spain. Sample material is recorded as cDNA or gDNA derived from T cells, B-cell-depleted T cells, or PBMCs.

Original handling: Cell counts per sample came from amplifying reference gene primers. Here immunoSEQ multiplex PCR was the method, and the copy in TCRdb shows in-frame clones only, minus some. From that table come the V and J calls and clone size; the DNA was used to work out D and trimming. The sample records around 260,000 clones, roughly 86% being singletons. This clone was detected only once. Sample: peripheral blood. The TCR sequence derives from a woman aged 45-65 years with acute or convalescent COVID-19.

The CDR3 loop is CASGDSTYNEQFF. Here the CDR3 DNA reads TGTGCCAGCGGGGACAGTACCTACAATGAGCAGTTCTTC. This chain links TRBV7-9 with TRBJ2-1; TRBD1 matches 7 bases. The germline gives CDR1 SEHNR, CDR2 FQNEAQ (reference sequence). The CDR3 is 13 amino acids. The V gene end was trimmed by 8 bases and the J gene end by 2 bases; junction bases not matched to a gene: 3.